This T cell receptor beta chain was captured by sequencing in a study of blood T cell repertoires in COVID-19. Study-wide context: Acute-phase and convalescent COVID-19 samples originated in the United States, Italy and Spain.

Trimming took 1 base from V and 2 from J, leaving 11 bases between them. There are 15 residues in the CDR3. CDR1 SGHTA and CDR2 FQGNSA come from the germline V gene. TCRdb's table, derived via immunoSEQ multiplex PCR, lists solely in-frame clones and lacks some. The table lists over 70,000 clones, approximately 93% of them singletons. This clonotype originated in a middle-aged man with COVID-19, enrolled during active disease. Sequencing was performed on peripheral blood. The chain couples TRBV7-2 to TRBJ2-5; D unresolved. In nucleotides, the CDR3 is TGTGCCAGCAGCTTAGTGGGTGCGACTCAAGAGACCCAGTACTTC. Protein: CASSLVGATQETQYF.